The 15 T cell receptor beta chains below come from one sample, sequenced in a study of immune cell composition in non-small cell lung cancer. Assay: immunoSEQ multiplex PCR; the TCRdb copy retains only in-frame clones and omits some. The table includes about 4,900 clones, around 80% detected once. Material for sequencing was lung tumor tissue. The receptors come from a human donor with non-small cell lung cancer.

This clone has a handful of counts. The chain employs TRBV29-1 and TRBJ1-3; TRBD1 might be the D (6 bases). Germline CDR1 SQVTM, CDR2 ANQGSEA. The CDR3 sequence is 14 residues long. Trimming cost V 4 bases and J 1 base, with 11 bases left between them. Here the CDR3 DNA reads TGCAGCGTTGCCCTCACAGGGTCTGGAAACACCATATATTTT. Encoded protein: CSVALTGSGNTIYF.

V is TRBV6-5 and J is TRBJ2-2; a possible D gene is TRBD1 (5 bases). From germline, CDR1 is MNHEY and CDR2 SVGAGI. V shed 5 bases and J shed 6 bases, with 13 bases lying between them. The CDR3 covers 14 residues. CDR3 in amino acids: CASSAGAGAGELFF. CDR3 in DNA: TGTGCCAGCAGTGCTGGGGCTGGGGCCGGGGAGCTGTTTTTT.

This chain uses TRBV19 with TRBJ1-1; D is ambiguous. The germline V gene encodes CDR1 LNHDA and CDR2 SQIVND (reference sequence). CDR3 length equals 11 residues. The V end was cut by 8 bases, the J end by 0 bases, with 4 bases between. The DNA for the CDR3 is TGTGCCAGTGAGATGAACACTGAAGCTTTCTTT. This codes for CASEMNTEAFF.

CDR3 sequence: CASSEVIEQFF. CDR3 in DNA: TGTGCCAGCAGTGAAGTTATTGAGCAGTTCTTC. The chain carries TRBV6-1 and TRBJ2-1; D is undetermined. The CDR3 length is 11 residues. Trimming took off 1 base at V and 9 bases at J, with 4 bases between the two ends. CDR1 MNHNS and CDR2 SASEGT come from the germline V gene.

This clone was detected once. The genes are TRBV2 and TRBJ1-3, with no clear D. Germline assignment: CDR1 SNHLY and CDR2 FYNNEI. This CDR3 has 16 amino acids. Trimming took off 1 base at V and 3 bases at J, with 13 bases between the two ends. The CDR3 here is CASSEVSPFYGNTIYF. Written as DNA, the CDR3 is TGTGCCAGCAGTGAAGTCAGTCCCTTTTATGGAAACACCATATATTTT.

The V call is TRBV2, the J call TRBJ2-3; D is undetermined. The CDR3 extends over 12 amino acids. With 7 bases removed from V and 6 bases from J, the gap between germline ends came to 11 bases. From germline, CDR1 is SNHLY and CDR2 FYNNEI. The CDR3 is CASTIVYDTQYF. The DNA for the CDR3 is TGTGCCAGCACAATAGTTTACGATACGCAGTATTTT.

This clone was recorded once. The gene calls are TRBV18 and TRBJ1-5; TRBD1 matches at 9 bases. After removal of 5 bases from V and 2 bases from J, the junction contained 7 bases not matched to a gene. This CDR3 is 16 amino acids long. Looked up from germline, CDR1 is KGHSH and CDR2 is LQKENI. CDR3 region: CASSSTGGRGNQPQHF. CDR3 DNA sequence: TGTGCCAGCTCATCGACAGGGGGGAGAGGCAATCAGCCCCAGCATTTT.

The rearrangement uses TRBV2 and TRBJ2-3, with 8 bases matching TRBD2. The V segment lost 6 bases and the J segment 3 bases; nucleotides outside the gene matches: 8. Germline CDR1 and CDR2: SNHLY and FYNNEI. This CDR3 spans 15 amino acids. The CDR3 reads CASSPGGVYTDTQYF. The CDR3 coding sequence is TGTGCCAGCAGCCCGGGGGGGGTATATACAGATACGCAGTATTTT.

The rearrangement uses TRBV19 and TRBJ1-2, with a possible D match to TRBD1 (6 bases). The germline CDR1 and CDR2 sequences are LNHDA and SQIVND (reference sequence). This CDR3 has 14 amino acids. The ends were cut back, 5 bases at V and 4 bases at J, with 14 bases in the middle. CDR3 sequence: CASSPPTGPYGYTF. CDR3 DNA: TGTGCCAGTAGTCCACCGACAGGCCCCTATGGCTACACCTTC.

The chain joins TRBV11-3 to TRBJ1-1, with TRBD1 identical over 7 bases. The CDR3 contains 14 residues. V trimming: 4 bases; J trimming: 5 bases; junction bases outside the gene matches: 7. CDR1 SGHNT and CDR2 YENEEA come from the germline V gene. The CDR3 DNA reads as TGTGCCAGCAGCTCGGGACAGCTGTGGACTGAAGCTTTCTTT. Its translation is CASSSGQLWTEAFF.

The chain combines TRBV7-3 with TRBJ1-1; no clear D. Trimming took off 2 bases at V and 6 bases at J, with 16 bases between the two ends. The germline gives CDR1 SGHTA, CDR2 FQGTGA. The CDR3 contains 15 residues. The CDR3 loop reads CASSLGQTFPSEAFF. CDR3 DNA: TGTGCCAGCAGCTTAGGGCAAACGTTTCCCTCTGAAGCTTTCTTT.

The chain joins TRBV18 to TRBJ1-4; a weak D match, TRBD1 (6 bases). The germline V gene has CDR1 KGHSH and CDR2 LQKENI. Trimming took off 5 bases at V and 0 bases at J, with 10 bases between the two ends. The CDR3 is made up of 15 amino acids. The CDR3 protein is CASSRDIPTNEKLFF. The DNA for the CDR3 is TGTGCCAGCTCAAGGGACATTCCAACTAATGAAAAACTGTTTTTT.

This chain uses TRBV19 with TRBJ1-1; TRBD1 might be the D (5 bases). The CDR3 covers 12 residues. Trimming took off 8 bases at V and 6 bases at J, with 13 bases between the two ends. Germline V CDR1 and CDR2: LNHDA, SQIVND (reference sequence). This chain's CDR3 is CASQLGVSEAFF. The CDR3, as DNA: TGTGCCAGTCAATTAGGGGTTTCTGAAGCTTTCTTT.

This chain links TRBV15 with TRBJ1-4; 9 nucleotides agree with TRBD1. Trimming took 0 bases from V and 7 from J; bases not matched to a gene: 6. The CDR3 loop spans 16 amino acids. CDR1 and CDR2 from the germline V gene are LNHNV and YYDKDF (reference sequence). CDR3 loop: CATSREGDRVGEKLFF. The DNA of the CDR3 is TGTGCCACCAGCAGAGAGGGGGACAGGGTGGGTGAAAAACTGTTTTTT. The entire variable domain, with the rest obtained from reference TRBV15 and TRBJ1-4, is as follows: DAMVIQNPRYQVTQFGKPVTLSCSQTLNHNVMYWYQQKSSQAPKLLFHYYDKDFNNEADTPDNFQSRRPNTSFCFLDIRSPGLGDTAMYLCATSREGDRVGEKLFFGSGTQLSVL.

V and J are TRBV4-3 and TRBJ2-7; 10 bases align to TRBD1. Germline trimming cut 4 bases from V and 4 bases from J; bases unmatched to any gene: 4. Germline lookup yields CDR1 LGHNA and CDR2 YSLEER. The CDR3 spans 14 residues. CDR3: CASSRGTGVYEQYF. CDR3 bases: TGCGCCAGCAGCCGGGGGACAGGGGTATACGAGCAGTACTTC.